A selection of T cell receptor beta chains follows, all from one sample in a study of blood T cell repertoires in COVID-19. Sequencing was performed with immunoSEQ multiplex PCR; in TCRdb, only in-frame clones are kept and a portion is missing. Among hundreds of thousands of clones, 65% to 90% were seen once, and the ten largest hold less than 15%. The specimen sequenced was peripheral blood. The source is a human donor in a cohort sampled during active COVID-19. Each CDR3 is given with its conserved first and last residue. Each record gives: J gene, clone size, V gene, CDR3 protein. Size values are once, few and many counts, or a class for expanded clones, and some rows have none.

TRBJ2-5,-,TRBV25-1,CASSDSGGRTETQYF
TRBJ2-7,-,TRBV21-1,CASSPRLPAHEQYF
TRBJ2-5,-,TRBV9,CASSVQGKAETQYF
TRBJ2-3,-,TRBV19,CASRVRECTDTQYF
TRBJ2-2,-,TRBV5-1,CASSLASGYTGELFF
TRBJ2-1,-,TRBV5-4,CASSLGASGAYNEQFF
TRBJ1-1,-,TRBV19,CASRFRGAGTGGGGFRVDTEAFF
TRBJ2-7,-,TRBV5-4,CASSLTQGPYEQYF
TRBJ1-2,-,TRBV5-5,CASSAGPGLEIGYTF
TRBJ1-1,-,TRBV5-4,CASSLRGTEAFF
TRBJ2-3,once,TRBV2,CATGTSSRTDTQYF
TRBJ1-1,-,TRBV14,CASSQDITGLPNTEAFF
TRBJ2-2,-,TRBV21-1,CASSQRKPSTELFF
TRBJ2-7,once,TRBV7-2,CASSLDKTYEQYF
TRBJ1-2,few,TRBV12-3/TRBV12-4,CASSLAPNYGYTF
TRBJ1-3,once,TRBV4-2,CASSQEMRTDSGNTIYF